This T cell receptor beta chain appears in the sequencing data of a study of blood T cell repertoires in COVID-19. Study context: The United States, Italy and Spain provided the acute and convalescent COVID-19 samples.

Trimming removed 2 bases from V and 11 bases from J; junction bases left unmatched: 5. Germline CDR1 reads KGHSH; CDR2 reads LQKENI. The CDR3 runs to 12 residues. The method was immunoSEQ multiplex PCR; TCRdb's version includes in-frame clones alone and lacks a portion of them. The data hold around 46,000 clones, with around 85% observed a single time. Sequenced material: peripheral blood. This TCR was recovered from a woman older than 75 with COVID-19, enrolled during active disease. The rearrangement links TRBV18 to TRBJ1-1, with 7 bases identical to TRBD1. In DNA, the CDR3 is TGTGCCAGCTCACCAGACAGGGTTTGGGCTTTCTTT. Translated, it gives CASSPDRVWAFF.